Listed here is a single T cell receptor beta chain. The antigen is not known. The record originates from a study of response to subunit inactivated influenza vaccine. Study results and limitations: Authors suggested seasonal influenza vaccinations each recruit few new T cells.

TCRdb recomputed calls from the RT-PCR reads with MiXCR, one row per CDR3 protein. The sample consists of over 750,000 distinct CDR3 sequences, 20% to 25% of them appearing once. The material sequenced was PBMCs from blood, taken more than 4 days after vaccination. This sequence originates from a man over 45 who received an inactivated influenza vaccine.

The DNA of the CDR3 is TGTGCCAGCAGCCCTGGGGGGGCACATCAGCCCCAGCATTTT. This sequence encodes CASSPGGAHQPQHF. The rearrangement links TRBV9 to TRBJ1-5; possibly TRBD1 for D (6 bases). V gave up 4 bases and J gave up 5 bases, with 13 bases separating them. The CDR3 is 14 amino acids. Germline V gives CDR1 SGDLS, CDR2 YYNGEE.